These T cell receptor beta chains were read from a single sample in a study of blood T cell repertoires in COVID-19. Method: immunoSEQ multiplex PCR; TCRdb's copy keeps in-frame clones and lacks some. The table lists 350,000 to 450,000 clones, around nine tenths of them singletons, with about 1.4% in the top ten. Source material: PBMCs or T cells enriched from blood (not recorded which). These receptors originate from a woman aged 18-30 years who had been exposed to COVID-19. The CDR3 runs from the conserved cysteine through the conserved F or W. Each record gives: V gene, J gene, D gene, CDR3 DNA, CDR3 protein. A D gene is named only where the DNA matches it firmly.

>TRBV21-1|TRBJ2-3|NA
NA
CASSSQEVASGSTDTQYF
>TRBV6-5|TRBJ2-2|TRBD2
TGTGCCAGCGGAGCGGGAGTGGTCGGGGAGCTGTTTTTT
CASGAGVVGELFF
>TRBV6-4|TRBJ1-2|NA
TGTGCCAGCAGTGAGAGAGGCGATGGCTACACCTTC
CASSERGDGYTF
>TRBV9|TRBJ1-2|TRBD1
TGTGCCAGCAGCGTAGGAGGGACAGCGAACTATGGCTACACCTTC
CASSVGGTANYGYTF
>TRBV27|TRBJ2-2|NA
TGTGCCAGCCTGGCTGGCCCCGGGGAGCTGTTTTTT
CASLAGPGELFF
>TRBV9|TRBJ2-7|TRBD2
TGTGCCAGCAGCCCCCCGGGGGGGGCCAACGAGCAGTACTTC
CASSPPGGANEQYF
>TRBV7-2|TRBJ2-3|TRBD1
TGTGCCAGCAGCTTACCCGGGACAGACACAGATACGCAGTATTTT
CASSLPGTDTDTQYF
>TRBV29-1|TRBJ2-3|NA
TGCAGCGCCCAGGCCCTTTCCACAGATACGCAGTATTTT
CSAQALSTDTQYF
>TRBV7-2|TRBJ2-1|TRBD2
TGTGCCAGCAGCCTTAGCGGGGGGCTTTACAATGAGCAGTTCTTC
CASSLSGGLYNEQFF
>TRBV18|TRBJ2-1|TRBD1
TGTGCCAGCTCACCAAAACAGGGGGCTGGTGAGCAGTTCTTC
CASSPKQGAGEQFF
>TRBV10-1|TRBJ2-5|NA
TGCGCCAGCAGTGGGGACACGGTGCAAGAGACCCAGTACTTC
CASSGDTVQETQYF
>TRBV2|TRBJ2-2|NA
TGTGCCAGCAGTCGACAGCACACCGGGGAGCTGTTTTTT
CASSRQHTGELFF
>TRBV7-2|TRBJ2-5|TRBD2
TGTGCCAGCGGACGTAGCGGGGGAGGAGAGACCCAGTACTTC
CASGRSGGGETQYF
>TRBV6-1|TRBJ1-1|NA
TGTGCCAGCAGTGAAGGGAGACGGGTTGAGACTGAAGCTTTCTTT
CASSEGRRVETEAFF
>TRBV19|TRBJ2-1|NA
TGTGCCAGTAGTCCCAGGGATAGCTCCTACAATGAGCAGTTCTTC
CASSPRDSSYNEQFF
>TRBV7-3|TRBJ2-2|NA
TGTGCCAGCAGCTTAAATCCCGGGACCGGGGAGCTGTTTTTT
CASSLNPGTGELFF
>TRBV15|TRBJ1-3|NA
TGTGCCACCAGCAGAGATTTGGGGCGGGGAAACACCATATATTTT
CATSRDLGRGNTIYF
>TRBV27|TRBJ2-2|NA
TGTGCCAGCAAGCGGAACGCGAACACCGGGGAGCTGTTTTTT
CASKRNANTGELFF
>TRBV28|TRBJ2-7|NA
TGTGCCAGTCTGGGCTACGGCGATACAGGGAACTACGAGCAGTACTTC
CASLGYGDTGNYEQYF
>TRBV20-1|TRBJ1-5|NA
TGCAGTGCTAGTTCCCTACACCGGGGGGCGCGAGGTCAGCCCCAGCATTTT
CSASSLHRGARGQPQHF
>TRBV10-2|TRBJ2-7|TRBD2
TGCGCCAGCAGAGAACTTAGCGGGAGGAACGAGCAGTACTTC
CASRELSGRNEQYF
>TRBV7-2|TRBJ1-6|TRBD1
TGTGCCAGCAGCTTCGGACAGGGTAGATCACCCCTCCACTTT
CASSFGQGRSPLHF
>TRBV25-1|TRBJ2-7|TRBD2
TGTGCCAGCAGTGCTTTAGCGGGAGGCTACGAGCAGTACTTC
CASSALAGGYEQYF
>TRBV7-2|TRBJ2-7|TRBD2
TGTGCCAGCAGCTTAGAGGGGACTAGCGGGTTCTACGAGCAGTACTTC
CASSLEGTSGFYEQYF
>TRBV7-2|TRBJ1-4|NA
TGTGCCAGCAGCTTACAGGGACTTGGAATAACTAATGAAAAACTGTTTTTT
CASSLQGLGITNEKLFF
>TRBV27|TRBJ2-2|TRBD2
TGTGCCAGCAGTGCGACTAGCGGGAGCTATTCCGGGGAGCTGTTTTTT
CASSATSGSYSGELFF
>TRBV29-1|TRBJ1-3|TRBD1
TGCAGCGTGCGCCACAGGGGGCGCAGAAACACCATATATTTT
CSVRHRGRRNTIYF
>TRBV6-2/TRBV6-3|TRBJ1-5|NA
TGTGCCAGCAGTTGGAAACAGGGTAGCAATCAGCCCCAGCATTTT
CASSWKQGSNQPQHF
>TRBV7-9|TRBJ1-1|TRBD1
TGTGCCAGCAGCAGGGGGGACAGAGGGAACACTGAAGCTTTCTTT
CASSRGDRGNTEAFF
>TRBV7-3|TRBJ1-2|TRBD1
TGTGCCAGCAGCTTAGGACAGGGGGCTGGCTATGGCTACACCTTC
CASSLGQGAGYGYTF
>TRBV6-1|TRBJ1-1|NA
TGTGCCAGCAGTGAAGCCCTGTGGGGGGGAGGTGGCACTGAAGCTTTCTTT
CASSEALWGGGGTEAFF
>TRBV6-5|TRBJ2-5|NA
TGTGCCAGCAGTTACCGGGGGGACATTCAAGAGACCCAGTACTTC
CASSYRGDIQETQYF
>TRBV5-4|TRBJ1-1|TRBD1
TGTGCCAGCAGCCCAGGGGGTGGGAACACTGAAGCTTTCTTT
CASSPGGGNTEAFF